This TCR beta chain was recovered during a study of graft-versus-host responses after intestinal transplantation. Broader study findings: Levels of circulating GvH clones at their peak were associated with early post-transplant HvG declines.

The CDR3 contains 13 residues. Germline loops: CDR1 MGHRA, CDR2 YSYEKL. Trimming at V came to 3 bases and at J to 5 bases, leaving 3 bases not matched to a gene. Method: immunoSEQ multiplex PCR; TCRdb's copy keeps in-frame clones and lacks some. The sample includes about 86,000 clones, less than 90% of them seen just once. For this clone: Its antigen is not known.

The sequences come from unstimulated CD8+ T cells sorted from spleen or lymph node cells, collected before intestinal transplant. The sequence was obtained from a human donor who received an intestinal transplant. This chain links TRBV4-1 with TRBJ2-7; TRBD2 agrees at 8 bases. CDR3: CASSQEAGDEQYF. CDR3 in DNA: TGCGCCAGCAGCCAGGAAGCGGGAGACGAGCAGTACTTC.